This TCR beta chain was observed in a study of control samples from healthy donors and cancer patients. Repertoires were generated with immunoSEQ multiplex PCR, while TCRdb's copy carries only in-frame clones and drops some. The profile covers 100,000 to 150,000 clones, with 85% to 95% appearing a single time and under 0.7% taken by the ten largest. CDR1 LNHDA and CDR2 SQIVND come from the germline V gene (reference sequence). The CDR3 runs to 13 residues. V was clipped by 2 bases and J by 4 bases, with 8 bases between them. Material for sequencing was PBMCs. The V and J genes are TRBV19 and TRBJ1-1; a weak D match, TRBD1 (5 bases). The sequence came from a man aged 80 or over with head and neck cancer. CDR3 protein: CASSIQGLTEAFF. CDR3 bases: TGTGCCAGTAGTATACAGGGTCTCACTGAAGCTTTCTTT.